The following is a TCR beta chain sequence with its context. What it binds is not known. The sample comes from a study of T cells in Graves' hyperthyroidism and ophthalmopathy. The CDR3 regions of TCR beta were amplified from RNA transcripts. When the TCR CDR3 underwent first-round RT-PCR, the HTBI primer set was used. MiXCR was run by TCRdb on the multiplex PCR reads, yielding one entry per CDR3 protein. The data contain some 650,000 distinct CDR3 sequences, approximately 15% of them seen just once; the ten biggest clones take up roughly 3.3%. Broader study findings: Within blood appeared most thyroid clonotypes that had expanded above 0.001. The model forecast ophthalmopathy, anticipating it by a median roughly 6.3 months before onset.

V lost 5 bases, J lost 4 bases, and 8 bases stayed unmatched. CDR3 length: 16 residues. Germline V lookup: CDR1 LGHDT, CDR2 YNNKEL (reference sequence). V and J are TRBV3-1 and TRBJ1-6, with 7 bases that match TRBD1. This receptor was identified in a woman between 40 and 55 years old with Graves' ophthalmopathy. Sequencing was done on a sample of blood. The CDR3 bases are TGTGCCAGCAGCACAAGAAGGACAGGATATAATTCACCCCTCCACTTT. It yields the protein CASSTRRTGYNSPLHF.